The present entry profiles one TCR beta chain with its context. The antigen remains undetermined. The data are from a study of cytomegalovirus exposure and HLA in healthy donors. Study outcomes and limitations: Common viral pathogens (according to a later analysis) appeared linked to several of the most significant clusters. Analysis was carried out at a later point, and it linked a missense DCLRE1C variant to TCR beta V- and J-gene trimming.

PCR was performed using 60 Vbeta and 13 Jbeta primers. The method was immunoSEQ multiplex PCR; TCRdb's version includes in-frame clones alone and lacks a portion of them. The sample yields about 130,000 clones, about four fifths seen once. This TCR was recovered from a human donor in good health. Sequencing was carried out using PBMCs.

The CDR3 region has the DNA TGTGCCAGCAGCGAGAAACTAGCGGGGGGGGAGACCCAGTACTTC. It encodes CASSEKLAGGETQYF. This sequence joins TRBV11-2 and TRBJ2-5; 13 nucleotides match TRBD2. CDR3 size: 15 residues. With V trimmed by 5 bases and J by 5 bases, 5 bases remained unmatched. Germline CDR1 SGHAT, CDR2 FQNNGV.